These 18 T cell receptor beta chains were all obtained from the same sample, sequenced in a study of molecular identifiers for immune sequencing clone quantification. A single record per CDR3 protein comes from TCRdb applying MiXCR to the PCR reads. The sample includes approximately 500,000 distinct CDR3 sequences, 20% to 25% of them seen just once. What was sequenced was naive CD8+ T cells from blood, with Jurkat cell RNA spiked in. Subset reported: FACS-sorted CD8+CD4-CCR7+CD45RA+ naive T cells. The receptors were sampled from a human donor in good health. Some libraries in this study had Jurkat cell RNA spiked in.

Notes on this clonotype: This clone may be a read error of a much larger clone one base away. The chain uses TRBV12-3 or TRBV12-4 and TRBJ1-4; D is ambiguous. This CDR3 is built from 13 residues. V was shortened by 10 bases and J by 3 bases, with 12 bases between the two germline ends. CDR3: CATREGPNEKLFF. CDR3 DNA: TGTGCCACCCGGGAAGGCCCTAATGAAAAACTGTTTTTT.

The sample holds many counts of this clonotype. This chain links TRBV4-1 with TRBJ1-1; D unclear. The germline V and J ends were trimmed by 1 base and 7 bases, with 13 bases remaining between them. The CDR3 loop spans 14 amino acids. Germline CDR1 MGHRA, CDR2 YSYEKL. In DNA form, the CDR3 reads TGCGCCAGCAGCCAAGTCAGGTTGGGAAATGAAGCTTTCTTT. It specifies CASSQVRLGNEAFF.

This clonotype was counted a few times. CDR3: CSARDGVRDDQETQYF. The CDR3 nucleotides are TGCAGTGCTAGAGATGGGGTTCGGGACGACCAAGAGACCCAGTACTTC. This chain uses TRBV20-1 with TRBJ2-5, with D possibly being TRBD1 or TRBD2 (5 bases each). CDR3 length: 16 residues. Between the trimmed V and J ends, which lost 0 bases and 0 bases, there was a span of 14 bases. Germline V gene data show CDR1 as DFQATT and CDR2 as SNEGSKA (reference sequence).

The table lists this clonotype with a few counts. The chain links TRBV19 to TRBJ2-5; the D is unclear. Trimming removed 5 bases at V and 5 bases at J, with 9 bases between. Germline V gives CDR1 LNHDA, CDR2 SQIVND (reference sequence). This CDR3 is 12 amino acids long. The CDR3 bases are TGTGCCAGTAGTCAAGGGCTTGAGACCCAGTACTTC. Amino acid sequence: CASSQGLETQYF.

For this clonotype: A much larger clone sits a single nucleotide away, making a read error possible. This sequence joins TRBV28 and TRBJ2-2; unclear D gene. CDR3 size: 15 residues. Germline-derived CDR1 and CDR2 are MDHEN and SYDVKM. For the CDR3, the DNA is TGTGCCAGCAGTTTATTTGTCACGAACACCAGGGAGCTGTTTTTT. It encodes CASSLFVTNTRELFF.

A remark on this clonotype: The CDR3 end shows no conserved phenylalanine or tryptophan, and so a read error is likely. The genes are TRBV5-8 and TRBJ1-1; no definite D call. CDR3 size: 13 residues. V gave up 4 bases and J gave up 2 bases, with 9 bases separating them. CDR1 and CDR2 (germline): SGHTS, YDEGEE. The CDR3 spells CASSPEANTEAFL. CDR3 DNA sequence: TGTGCCAGCAGCCCCGAGGCCAACACTGAAGCTTTCCTT.

This clonotype was detected many times. The CDR3 sequence: CASSFSQGLSTEAFF. DNA of the CDR3: TGTGCCAGCAGCTTCTCACAGGGGCTGAGTACTGAAGCTTTCTTT. This chain uses TRBV7-9 with TRBJ1-1; 7 positions agree with TRBD1. The CDR3 runs 15 residues. Germline V gene sequence: CDR1 SEHNR, CDR2 FQNEAQ (reference sequence). Germline trimming cut 3 bases from V and 5 bases from J; bases unmatched to any gene: 9. The variable domain in full, completed from reference TRBV7-9 and TRBJ1-1, reads DTGVSQNPRHKITKRGQNVTFRCDPISEHNRLYWYRQTLGQGPEFLTYFQNEAQLEKSRLLSDRFSAERPKGSFSTLEIQRTEQGDSAMYLCASSFSQGLSTEAFFGQGTRLTVV.

This clonotype appeared a few times. The V call is TRBV7-2, the J call TRBJ2-5; D possibly corresponds to TRBD2 (7 bases). V shed 5 bases and J shed 2 bases, with 18 bases lying between them. CDR1 and CDR2 from the germline V gene are SGHTA and FQGNSA. The CDR3 covers 16 residues. CDR3 in DNA: TGTGCCAGCAGCCCCCGAGTAGGGGGGGCACAAGAGACCCAGTACTTC. Amino acid sequence: CASSPRVGGAQETQYF.

The gene calls are TRBV19 and TRBJ2-3, with a weak D call TRBD1 (5 bases). The V and J ends lost 3 bases and 6 bases respectively, with 10 bases between them. CDR1 and CDR2 from the germline V gene are LNHDA and SQIVND (reference sequence). CDR3 length equals 13 residues. The CDR3 DNA reads TGTGCCAGTAGTATTGACGGACACGATACGCAGTATTTT. Translating gives CASSIDGHDTQYF.

V gene TRBV20-1 combines with J gene TRBJ2-3; the D gene is possibly TRBD1 (6 bases). CDR3 length: 19 amino acids. The V and J ends lost 1 base and 0 bases respectively, with 23 bases between them. Germline V gene data show CDR1 as DFQATT and CDR2 as SNEGSKA (reference sequence). The CDR3 spells CSARAYEPRDIRSTDTQYF. DNA of the CDR3: TGCAGTGCTAGAGCATACGAGCCCAGGGACATTAGAAGCACAGATACGCAGTATTTT.

Details on this clonotype: A much larger clonotype is one base distant, so this may be a read error. The genes are TRBV10-3 and TRBJ2-7; D unclear. Germline V gene lookup returns CDR1 ENHRY and CDR2 SYGVKD. This CDR3 has 14 amino acids. Here the CDR3 reads CAISEGLGLYGQYF. CDR3 DNA: TGTGCCATCAGTGAGGGCCTGGGCCTCTACGGGCAGTACTTC.

The CDR3 DNA reads as TGCGCCAGCAGCCGAGTTGTACAGGGGTCGCCCGAGCAGTACTTC. Protein product: CASSRVVQGSPEQYF. The genes are TRBV4-1 and TRBJ2-7; 7 nucleotides line up with TRBD1. Germline assignment: CDR1 MGHRA and CDR2 YSYEKL. This CDR3 has 15 amino acids. J was trimmed by 6 bases and V by 4 bases; bases with no gene match: 12.

With regard to this clonotype: This sequence may be a read error, since a much larger clone differs from it by one base. This chain connects TRBV6-1 to TRBJ2-7; TRBD1 might be the D (5 bases). The CDR3 extends over 15 amino acids. The V gene's germline CDR1 is MNHNS and CDR2 SASEGT. Trimming cost V 6 bases and J 6 bases, with 21 bases left between them. The CDR3 reads CASSDGLRRVGEQYF. The CDR3, as DNA: TGTGCCAGCAGCGATGGTCTCCGCAGGGTAGGCGAGCAGTACTTC.

This clonotype came up a few times. At one of its ends the junction is not consistent with the germline gene, which may arise from a read error. The gene calls are TRBV7-7 and TRBJ2-7, with unresolved D. The CDR3 length is 13 residues. Germline V gives CDR1 SSHAT, CDR2 FNYEAQ (reference sequence). This CDR3 is CASSLGAWGEQYF. For the CDR3, the DNA is TGTGCTAGCAGCTTGGGCGCGTGGGGCGAGCAGTACTTC.

This chain's CDR3 is CASSQVPSGQSTDTQYF. The CDR3 DNA follows: TGCGCCAGCAGCCAAGTGCCCAGCGGGCAGAGCACAGATACGCAGTATTTT. The rearrangement uses TRBV4-1 and TRBJ2-3, with D maybe TRBD2 (6 bases). Germline V CDR1 and CDR2: MGHRA, YSYEKL. The CDR3 has 17 residues. The V gene lost 1 base and the J gene lost 0 bases, with 14 bases spanning the gap.

V gene TRBV19 combines with J gene TRBJ1-2; D not certain. This CDR3 comprises 12 residues. V lost 5 bases and J 0 bases, leaving 4 bases between the germline ends. Germline-derived CDR1 and CDR2 are LNHDA and SQIVND (reference sequence). The CDR3 coding sequence is TGTGCCAGTAGTTACGCTAACTATGGCTACACCTTC. Amino acid sequence: CASSYANYGYTF.

The chain couples TRBV13 to TRBJ2-5; D might be TRBD1 (6 bases). Trimming stripped 6 bases from V and 1 base from J, with 12 bases between. This CDR3 comprises 14 residues. Germline CDR1 is PRHDT and CDR2 is FYEKMQ (reference sequence). CDR3 nucleotide sequence: TGTGCCAGCAGGCGGACAGCCCCCCAAGAGACCCAGTACTTC. Translating it yields CASRRTAPQETQYF.

This clonotype was seen ten or more times. The chain couples TRBV6-1 to TRBJ2-3; no clear D. The V gene's germline CDR1 is MNHNS and CDR2 SASEGT. The germline V and J ends were trimmed by 6 bases and 0 bases, with 13 bases remaining between them. The CDR3 is 15 residues long. The CDR3 spells CASSPVTASTDTQYF. As DNA, the CDR3 is TGTGCCAGCAGCCCCGTAACGGCTAGCACAGATACGCAGTATTTT.